The clone carrying this T cell receptor beta chain was seen more than once but under ten times. Its antigen is as yet unknown. The method was immunoSEQ multiplex PCR; TCRdb's version includes in-frame clones alone and lacks a portion of them. The table includes about 220,000 clones, 75% to 95% detected once. The germline V gene has CDR1 SEHNR and CDR2 FQNEAQ (reference sequence). This CDR3 comprises 16 residues. V lost 5 bases and J lost 5; bases outside the gene matches: 11. The sample belongs to a study of cytomegalovirus exposure and HLA in healthy donors. The donors were part of the roughly 110-subject validation cohort, which stood apart from the 666-subject first cohort. Findings and caveats of the study: TCR sequences were mostly rare, though some public TCRs occurred in many donors. Clusters of TCRs from the first cohort tended to co-occur in the roughly 120 validation repertoires (as a later analysis found).

The V and J genes are TRBV7-9 and TRBJ2-7; the match to TRBD2 covers 11 bases. The sequence came from a woman aged 18-29 years in good health and CMV-seronegative. The sample comprised PBMCs. The CDR3 protein is CASSENSGRATDEQYF. CDR3 sequence (DNA): TGTGCCAGCAGCGAAAATAGCGGGAGGGCTACAGACGAGCAGTACTTC.